This entry lists 24 T cell receptor beta chains sequenced from one sample in a study of T cells in Graves' hyperthyroidism and ophthalmopathy. RNA transcripts served as the template for amplifying TCR beta CDR3 regions. The TCR CDR3 was amplified in a first-round RT-PCR using the HTBI primer set. One entry per CDR3 protein results from TCRdb running MiXCR on the multiplex PCR reads. The sample consists of about 640,000 distinct CDR3 sequences, 20% of them appearing once. Sequencing input: blood. The receptors were sampled from a man aged 30-40 years with Graves' ophthalmopathy.

The chain uses TRBV11-2 and TRBJ2-1, with 7 nucleotides matching TRBD2. J lost 4 bases, V lost 4 bases, and 7 bases had no gene match. CDR1 and CDR2 (germline): SGHAT, FQNNGV. The CDR3 has 15 amino acids. The CDR3, as DNA: TGTGCCAGCAGCTCCCTTCGGGGGGAATACAATGAGCAGTTCTTC. Translation: CASSSLRGEYNEQFF.

This chain links TRBV24-1 with TRBJ1-1; D is perhaps TRBD1 (5 bases). Per the germline V gene, CDR1 is KGHDR and CDR2 is SFDVKD. There are 11 residues in the CDR3. V was pared by 9 bases and J by 13 bases, with 17 bases between. CDR3 loop: CATSQGINFFF. CDR3 in DNA: TGTGCCACCTCTCAGGGTATCAACTTTTTCTTT.

This clonotype has a handful of counts. This sequence joins TRBV29-1 and TRBJ1-2; tentative D call: TRBD1 (5 bases). Trimming removed 1 base at V and 8 bases at J, with 11 bases between. This CDR3 has 12 amino acids. Germline assignment: CDR1 SQVTM and CDR2 ANQGSEA. CDR3 region: CSVEARGGGYTF. CDR3 DNA sequence: TGCAGCGTTGAAGCACGGGGGGGGGGCTACACCTTC. Full variable domain (missing parts from reference TRBV29-1 and TRBJ1-2): SAVISQKPSRDICQRGTSLTIQCQVDSQVTMMFWYRQQPGQSLTLIATANQGSEATYESGFVIDKFPISRPNLTFSTLTVSNMSPEDSSIYLCSVEARGGGYTFGSGTRLTVV.

This chain joins TRBV5-1 and TRBJ2-7; perhaps TRBD2 as D (6 bases). Germline loops: CDR1 SGHRS, CDR2 YFSETQ. Trimming cost V 2 bases and J 6 bases, with 15 bases left between them. This CDR3 has 14 amino acids. CDR3 residues: CASSFDGGTSEQYF. The DNA of the CDR3 is TGCGCCAGCAGCTTTGATGGGGGGACGAGCGAGCAGTACTTC.

The chain recombines TRBV6-1 with TRBJ2-7; 8 bases fit TRBD2. The V gene end was trimmed by 7 bases and the J gene end by 0 bases; junction bases not matched to a gene: 14. The CDR3 is 17 amino acids. CDR1 is MNHNS and CDR2 is SASEGT in the germline V gene. In DNA form, the CDR3 reads TGTGCCAGCACCCCCCCCCCCACTAGCGGAAGCTCCTACGAGCAGTACTTC. Its protein is CASTPPPTSGSSYEQYF.

The genes are TRBV27 and TRBJ2-4, with D possibly being TRBD1 or TRBD2 (7 bases each). Between the trimmed V and J ends, which lost 5 bases and 6 bases, there was a span of 14 bases. Germline CDR1 and CDR2: MNHEY and SMNVEV (reference sequence). The CDR3 runs 14 residues. As DNA, the CDR3 is TGTGCCAGCAGTCTACAGGGGAGGGGAAACATTCAGTACTTC. It is translated as CASSLQGRGNIQYF.

CDR3 sequence reads: CASSYSMAGEQFF. In DNA, the CDR3 is TGTGCCAGCAGTTACTCGATGGCAGGTGAGCAGTTCTTC. V usage is TRBV6-2 or TRBV6-3 and J usage is TRBJ2-1; D uncertain. This CDR3 has 13 amino acids. Germline V gives CDR1 MNHEY, CDR2 SVGEGT. V was trimmed by 0 bases and J by 9 bases, leaving 9 bases between them.

This clonotype was observed a handful of times. The chain employs TRBV6-2 or TRBV6-3 and TRBJ1-2; unclear D gene. This CDR3 region has 13 residues. Germline CDR1 is MNHEY and CDR2 is SVGEGT. V lost 10 bases to trimming and J lost 7 bases, with 19 bases between them. The CDR3 loop reads CATDAWQDLGYTF. Here the CDR3 DNA reads TGTGCCACCGATGCTTGGCAAGATCTTGGCTACACCTTC.

This clonotype occurred a few times. CDR3 DNA: TGTGCCAGCAGTCTCGTACCCGGACAGGGAGCAGGGCAGTACTTC. Translation gives CASSLVPGQGAGQYF. The chain carries TRBV28 and TRBJ2-7; TRBD1 matches at 8 bases. CDR1 and CDR2 (germline): MDHEN, SYDVKM. Germline trimming cut 5 bases from V and 9 bases from J; bases unmatched to any gene: 15. The CDR3 sequence is 15 residues long.

This chain uses TRBV5-4 with TRBJ2-1; 9 nucleotides line up with TRBD2. Losses at the gene ends were 4 bases for V and 3 bases for J; bases not matched to a gene: 5. This CDR3 is 15 amino acids long. Germline V lookup: CDR1 SGHNT, CDR2 YYREEE (reference sequence). This CDR3 reads CASSTSSGNYNEQFF. The DNA of the CDR3 is TGTGCCAGCAGCACCTCTAGCGGGAACTACAATGAGCAGTTCTTC.

This clonotype appeared a few times. The chain employs TRBV12-3 or TRBV12-4 and TRBJ2-7, with 7 nucleotides matching TRBD2. The CDR3 covers 15 residues. Losses at the gene ends were 4 bases for V and 3 bases for J; bases not matched to a gene: 9. CDR3: CASSYSSSGFYEQYF. The CDR3 region has the DNA TGTGCCAGCAGTTACTCGTCTAGCGGCTTCTACGAGCAGTACTTC.

This clonotype was seen more than once but under ten times. The V call is TRBV27, the J call TRBJ2-5; a possible D gene is TRBD2 (6 bases). Deletions cut 6 bases from V and 4 bases from J, with 12 bases between. The CDR3 has 13 amino acids. Germline lookup yields CDR1 MNHEY and CDR2 SMNVEV (reference sequence). CDR3 DNA: TGTGCCAGCAGCCGCGGGGCCCCAGAGACCCAGTACTTC. It encodes CASSRGAPETQYF.

This sequence joins TRBV27 and TRBJ1-4, with a weak D call TRBD1 (5 bases). The CDR3 loop spans 15 amino acids. Trimming took off 8 bases at V and 5 bases at J, with 18 bases between the two ends. Per the germline V gene, CDR1 is MNHEY and CDR2 is SMNVEV (reference sequence). The CDR3 DNA follows: TGTGCCAGCGGCCCCTGGGGCAGGGACAATGAAAAACTGTTTTTT. Translation gives CASGPWGRDNEKLFF.

This clonotype has just a few counts. The V gene is TRBV5-6, the J gene TRBJ2-3; D is uncertain. V was shortened by 8 bases and J by 1 base, with 17 bases between the two germline ends. The CDR3 runs 15 residues. Germline CDR1 is SGHDT and CDR2 is YYEEEE. CDR3 residues: CASRITARRTDTQYF. The CDR3 DNA reads as TGTGCCAGTAGGATAACCGCCCGACGCACAGATACGCAGTATTTT.

The chain carries TRBV20-1 and TRBJ2-7; D gene ambiguous. Trimming took off 5 bases at V and 7 bases at J, with 18 bases between the two ends. This CDR3 contains 13 residues. The germline V gene encodes CDR1 DFQATT and CDR2 SNEGSKA (reference sequence). Here the CDR3 DNA reads TGCAGTGCTCCTCGCTCGGGTTCGAGGGAGCAGTACTTC. Translation: CSAPRSGSREQYF.

The rearrangement uses TRBV2 and TRBJ1-2; 11 positions match TRBD1. Germline CDR1 and CDR2: SNHLY and FYNNEI. The J segment lost 8 bases and the V segment lost 7 bases, leaving 12 bases of the junction unmatched. The CDR3 spans 15 residues. Here the CDR3 DNA reads TGTGCCAGCAAGGGACAGGGGGGACGAACGGAGGGCTACACCTTC. This gives the protein CASKGQGGRTEGYTF.

This clonotype was picked up many times. The chain employs TRBV6-1 and TRBJ2-7; D is perhaps TRBD2 (5 bases). The V end was cut by 4 bases, the J end by 3 bases, with 13 bases between. CDR3 length: 14 amino acids. The germline V gene encodes CDR1 MNHNS and CDR2 SASEGT. In nucleotides, the CDR3 is TGTGCCAGCAGTGGTACTAGAGGTGGCTACGAGCAGTACTTC. The encoded protein is CASSGTRGGYEQYF.

J is TRBJ2-2 and V is TRBV12-3 or TRBV12-4; TRBD2 matches at 13 bases. J was trimmed by 5 bases and V by 5 bases; bases with no gene match: 14. This CDR3 has 19 residues. As DNA, the CDR3 is TGTGCCAGCAGTCCTGTGAGATGGACTAGCGGGAGATTAACCGGGGAGCTGTTTTTT. Its translation: CASSPVRWTSGRLTGELFF.

This clonotype has only a few counts. V usage is TRBV9 and J usage is TRBJ2-3; 9 bases are shared with TRBD2. Per germline, CDR1 SGDLS and CDR2 YYNGEE. V was clipped by 0 bases and J by 2 bases; unmatched bases: 7. CDR3 length: 17 residues. The CDR3 sequence is CASSVASGASDTDTQYF. The CDR3 DNA reads as TGTGCCAGCAGCGTAGCTAGCGGGGCCTCAGACACAGATACGCAGTATTTT. Supplemented by reference TRBV9 and TRBJ2-3, the full variable domain reads DSGVTQTPKHLITATGQRVTLRCSPRSGDLSVYWYQQSLDQGLQFLIQYYNGEERAKGNILERFSAQQFPDLHSELNLSSLELGDSALYFCASSVASGASDTDTQYFGPGTRLTVL.

This clonotype came up many times. The chain carries TRBV5-1 and TRBJ2-1, with a tentative D call TRBD2 (6 bases). CDR1 and CDR2 (germline): SGHRS, YFSETQ. The CDR3 runs to 15 residues. The V and J ends lost 1 base and 5 bases respectively, with 13 bases between them. DNA of the CDR3: TGCGCCAGCAGCTTGATTACGGCGGGGAACAATGAGCAGTTCTTC. Its translation: CASSLITAGNNEQFF.

This clonotype was observed a few times. The chain has TRBV3-1 and TRBJ2-2; a possible D gene is TRBD1 (5 bases). Between the trimmed V and J ends, which lost 6 bases and 6 bases, there was a span of 8 bases. CDR3 length: 12 amino acids. Germline CDR1 reads LGHDT; CDR2 reads YNNKEL (reference sequence). CDR3 residues: CASRGVAGELFF. CDR3 bases: TGTGCCAGCAGAGGGGTCGCCGGGGAGCTGTTTTTT.

Comments on this clonotype: An end of the junction differs from the germline gene, which may be a read error. V usage is TRBV27 and J usage is TRBJ1-2; D is undetermined. The CDR3 runs 13 residues. Germline CDR1 and CDR2: MNHEY and SMNVEV (reference sequence). Written as DNA, the CDR3 is TGTGCCGGCAGTTTAGGAGTAAACTATGGCTACACCTTC. The encoded protein is CAGSLGVNYGYTF.

This clonotype showed up many times. V gene TRBV20-1 combines with J gene TRBJ1-1; the match to TRBD1 covers 8 bases. CDR3 length: 13 amino acids. V trimming: 3 bases; J trimming: 5 bases; junction bases outside the gene matches: 5. Germline V gene data show CDR1 as DFQATT and CDR2 as SNEGSKA (reference sequence). The CDR3 reads CSASQGARTEAFF. The CDR3 DNA is TGCAGTGCTAGCCAGGGGGCGCGGACTGAAGCTTTCTTT.

This clonotype showed up just a few times. The J gene is TRBJ2-7, the V gene TRBV28, with a weak D call TRBD1 (6 bases). The length of the CDR3 is 14 residues. Germline CDR1 is MDHEN and CDR2 is SYDVKM. Trimming removed 5 bases at V and 3 bases at J, with 14 bases between. The CDR3 spells CASSRYGTLYEQYF. In DNA, the CDR3 is TGTGCCAGCAGTCGATACGGGACACTCTACGAGCAGTACTTC.